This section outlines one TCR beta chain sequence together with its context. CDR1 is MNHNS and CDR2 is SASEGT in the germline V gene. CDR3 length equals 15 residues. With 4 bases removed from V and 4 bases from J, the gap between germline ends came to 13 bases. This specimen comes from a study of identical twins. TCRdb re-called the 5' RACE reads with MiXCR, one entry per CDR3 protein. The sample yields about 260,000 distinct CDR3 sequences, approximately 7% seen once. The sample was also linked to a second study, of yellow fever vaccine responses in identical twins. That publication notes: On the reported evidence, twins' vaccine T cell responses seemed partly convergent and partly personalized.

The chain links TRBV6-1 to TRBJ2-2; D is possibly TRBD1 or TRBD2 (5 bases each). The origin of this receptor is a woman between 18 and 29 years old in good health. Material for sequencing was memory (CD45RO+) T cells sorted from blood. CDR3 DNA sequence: TGTGCCAGCAGTGGGGGGTTCTCGGGCACCGGGGAGCTGTTTTTT. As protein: CASSGGFSGTGELFF.